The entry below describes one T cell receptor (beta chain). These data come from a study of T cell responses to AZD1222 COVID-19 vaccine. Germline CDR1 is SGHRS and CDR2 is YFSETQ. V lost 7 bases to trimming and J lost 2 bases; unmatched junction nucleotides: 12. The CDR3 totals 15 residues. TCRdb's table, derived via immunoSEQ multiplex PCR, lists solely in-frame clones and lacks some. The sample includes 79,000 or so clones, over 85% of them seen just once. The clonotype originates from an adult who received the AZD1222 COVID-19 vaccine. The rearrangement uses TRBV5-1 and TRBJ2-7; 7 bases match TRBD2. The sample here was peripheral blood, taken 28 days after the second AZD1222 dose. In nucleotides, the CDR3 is TGCGCCAGCCAGACCGGTTGGGGGGGAGCCTACGAGCAGTACTTC. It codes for CASQTGWGGAYEQYF.